Below are 2 T cell receptor beta chains sequenced from a single sample in a study of OX40 agonist ivuxolimab in advanced cancers. Clones were sequenced by immunoSEQ multiplex PCR, and TCRdb holds only the in-frame ones, with some missing. This sample has some 11,000 clones, with around 66% found just once. Sequences were derived from CD4+ or CD8+ T cells sorted from blood, sampled in a trial of the OX40 agonist ivuxolimab. These receptors all come from an adult with an advanced solid tumor such as melanoma, head and neck, liver or kidney cancer.

This clone has only a few counts. The chain employs TRBV7-2 and TRBJ2-1; a possible D gene is TRBD2 (6 bases). Between the trimmed V and J ends, which lost 8 bases and 4 bases, there was a span of 15 bases. The CDR3 totals 14 residues. Germline lookup yields CDR1 SGHTA and CDR2 FQGNSA. The CDR3: CASLGLNRYNEQFF. DNA of the CDR3: TGTGCCAGCTTGGGACTCAACCGGTACAATGAGCAGTTCTTC.

The chain joins TRBV7-8 to TRBJ2-5; D call uncertain. The CDR3 contains 15 residues. The germline V gene has CDR1 SGHVS and CDR2 FQNEAQ. Trimming took 5 bases from V and 1 from J, leaving 14 bases between them. This CDR3 is CASSQLNYIQETQYF. The CDR3 bases are TGTGCCAGCAGCCAGCTTAACTATATCCAAGAGACCCAGTACTTC.